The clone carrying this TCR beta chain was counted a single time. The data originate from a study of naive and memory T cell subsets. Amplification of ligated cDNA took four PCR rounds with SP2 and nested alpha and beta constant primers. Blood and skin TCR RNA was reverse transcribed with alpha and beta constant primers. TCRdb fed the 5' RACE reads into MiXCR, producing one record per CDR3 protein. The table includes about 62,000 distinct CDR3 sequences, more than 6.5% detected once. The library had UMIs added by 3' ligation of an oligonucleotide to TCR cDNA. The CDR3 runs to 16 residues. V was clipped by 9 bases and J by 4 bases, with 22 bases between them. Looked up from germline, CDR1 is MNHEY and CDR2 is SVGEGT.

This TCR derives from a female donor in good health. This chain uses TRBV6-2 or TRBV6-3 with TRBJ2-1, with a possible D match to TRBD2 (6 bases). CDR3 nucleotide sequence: TGTGCCAGTAGGGGAGTGCCGGGAGTAGGGTACAATGAGCAGTTCTTC. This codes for CASRGVPGVGYNEQFF.